This paragraph covers one TCR beta chain sequence. The source of the sample is a study of metastatic and nonmetastatic thyroid tumors. As for the study in general: Both malignant and benign thyroid patients supplied peripheral blood and tumor or nodule tissue samples, across which the repertoires of these patients were then compared.

TCRdb used MiXCR to call clones anew from the PCR reads. The table records tens of thousands of clones, 15% to 20% of them present only once. Before thyroid surgery, none of the patients had received any treatment. CDR3 length: 14 amino acids. Germline CDR1 MNHEY, CDR2 SVGEGT. Trimming at V came to 2 bases and at J to 1 base, leaving 0 bases not matched to a gene. The V gene is TRBV6-2 or TRBV6-3, the J gene TRBJ2-3; TRBD1 agrees at 7 bases. The sequenced material came from blood. The clonotype was recovered from a female donor with papillary thyroid cancer or a benign thyroid nodule (not recorded which). Some clones in this sample may be carry-over from other donors' samples. CDR3 loop: CASSYDRGTDTQYF. CDR3 nucleotides: TGTGCCAGCAGTTACGACAGGGGCACAGATACGCAGTATTTT.